This T cell receptor (beta chain) emerged from a study of blood T cell repertoires in COVID-19 (dated by TCRdb to about 2020). Regarding the research as a whole: The collaborator samples originated in the United States, Italy and Spain and spanned the acute and convalescent phases of COVID-19. The material from the prospective study consisted of cDNA or gDNA derived from T cells, B-cell-depleted T cells, or PBMCs. The dataset comprised deeply sampled blood TCRbeta repertoires from subjects exposed to, actively infected with, or recovered from COVID-19. The repertoires were released in a freely available public database meant as a resource for research on the immune response to SARS-CoV-2. Samples came from the ongoing ImmuneRACE study (first 160 participants) plus 1,254 subjects from 6 global collaborators. Nearly every sample came with metadata listing a de-identified subject ID, COVID-19 status, age in years and sex. Where HLA class I and class II types were available, the types were taken from metadata supplied by the sample provider, not from assay-based typing.

The immunoSEQ Assay, a bias-controlled multiplex PCR, was used to amplify TCRbeta CDR3 regions from genomic DNA. As for the original processing: The number of nucleated cells in each sample was estimated by amplification of reference gene primers within the assay. To quantify the absolute abundance of each unique TCRbeta CDR3 rearrangement, sequence reads were collapsed and filtered. For each sample, productive Simpson clonality was calculated as the square root of Simpson's diversity index across productive rearrangements. TCRdb took this table from immuneACCESS and kept in-frame rearrangements with V and J called. Such tables lack part of the clones; where checked against another copy, unresolved V genes explain under half of the gap, and the rest is unexplained. The DNA gave D and trimming, while V, J and clone size come from that table. The sample has hundreds of thousands of clones on record, 65% to 85% of them singletons. 10% of the sample is taken by the ten largest.

CDR3 length: 14 amino acids, cysteine to phenylalanine. Here the CDR3 DNA is all that survives: 42 bases in frame from base 1. From a lookup of the germline V gene (reference sequence), CDR1 and CDR2 are LNHDA and SQIVND. V is cut by 5 bases and J by 8 bases, and the space between the germline ends is 15 bases. The full study reports these points: The quantity of clinical and demographic metadata differed by source and by participant and was supplied without curation.

Whole blood was collected in K2EDTA tubes by collaborating institutions according to the institutions' own protocols. Collaborator samples were shipped for TCRbeta analysis as frozen whole blood, isolated PBMCs, or DNA extracted from either sample type. As to this clone: Its antigen is not yet known. No base quality values were provided; no much bigger clone lies one nucleotide off.

The chain employs TRBV19 and TRBJ2-2; the best D guess is TRBD2, with 6 bases matching. The source material was peripheral blood. The source is an elderly woman with acute or convalescent COVID-19. The CDR3 is CASSGNGGMGELFF. In nucleotide form, the sequence is TGTGCCAGTAGTGGAAATGGAGGGATGGGGGAGCTGTTTTTT.